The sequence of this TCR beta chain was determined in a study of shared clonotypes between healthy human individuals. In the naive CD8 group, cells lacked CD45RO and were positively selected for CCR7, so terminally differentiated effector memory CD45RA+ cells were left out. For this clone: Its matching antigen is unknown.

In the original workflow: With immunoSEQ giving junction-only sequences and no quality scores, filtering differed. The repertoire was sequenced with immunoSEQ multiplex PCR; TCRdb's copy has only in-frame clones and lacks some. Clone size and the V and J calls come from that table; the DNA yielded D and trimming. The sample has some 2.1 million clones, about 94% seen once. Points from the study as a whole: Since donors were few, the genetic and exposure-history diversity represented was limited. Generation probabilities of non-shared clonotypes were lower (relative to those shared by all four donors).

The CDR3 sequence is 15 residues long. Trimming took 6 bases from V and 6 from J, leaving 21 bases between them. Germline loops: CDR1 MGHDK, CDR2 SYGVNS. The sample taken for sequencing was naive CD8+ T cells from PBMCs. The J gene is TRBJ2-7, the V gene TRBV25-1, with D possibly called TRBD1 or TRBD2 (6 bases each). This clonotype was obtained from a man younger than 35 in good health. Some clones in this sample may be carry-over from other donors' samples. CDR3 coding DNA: TGTGCCAGCAGCCAACCCGGGGGCACGGGTGTCGAGCAGTACTTC. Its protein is CASSQPGGTGVEQYF.